This T cell receptor (beta chain) emerged from a study of cytomegalovirus exposure and HLA in healthy donors (dated by TCRdb to the late 2010s). As for the study more broadly: According to an earlier analysis of 587 of the donors, roughly 180 million T cells yielded roughly 110 million unique TCR beta sequences and 250 to 350 Gb of sequence data. The number of donors typed differed by locus, with roughly 620-630 for A, B, C, DRB1 and DQB1, 522 for DQA1, 600 to 610 for DPA1, and about 450 for DPB1. All discovery cohort repertoires had been generated on a single sequencing platform. An earlier analysis of 587 of the donors used high-throughput TCR beta sequencing to judge whether each TCR beta V gene segment behaved as functional or pseudogenic. To predict cytomegalovirus infection status, the study brought together high-throughput TCR immunosequencing, statistical association of individual TCRs with disease status, and machine learning. Among the approximately 420 genotyped donors, around 79% belonged to the genetic ancestry cluster associated with self-reported Caucasian donors. Using immunosequencing, the study profiled T cell repertoires from fewer than 700 subjects and related those repertoires to cytomegalovirus serostatus. A later analysis re-examined previously published TCR beta repertoires from roughly 650 donors and added high-resolution HLA genotyping to investigate patterns of TCR occurrence. A later genetic analysis used genome-wide SNP genotypes for about 60% of the 666 donors, treating that subset as a discovery cohort. HLA typing covered class I and class II loci at four-digit resolution. An early release covering more than 500 HLA-typed donors comprised about 300 gigabases of sequencing data and 85 million to 100 million unique TCR sequences. Donor age, sex, ethnicity and CMV serostatus were collected together with the repertoire data. On average, 235,054 unique TCR beta nucleotide sequences were sequenced per donor among fewer than 500 genotyped donors of the cohort, with roughly 19% of those sequences being non-productive. Because of strong linkage in the cohort, five DR-DQ haplotypes were treated as single units for association and clustering. The study aimed to test whether signatures of past pathogen exposure could be identified by cataloging public T cell receptors. Rather than drawing on any new phenotypic data, the later analysis identified candidate immune exposures from TCR beta sequences and the way those sequences occurred across donors. In addition to the first cohort of 650 to 750 subjects, a separate validation cohort of over 90 different subjects was used.

Preparation of the library involved the immunoSEQ multiplex PCR assay. The multiplex PCR relied on a mix of 60 forward primers for TCR Vbeta segments and 13 reverse primers for TCR Jbeta segments. The CDR3 region of rearranged TCR beta genes was amplified from genomic DNA by a multiplex PCR assay. The amplified TCR beta libraries were sequenced on the Illumina HiSeq System as 87-base-pair reads. As for how the authors treated the data: A later analysis tallied roughly 76 million unique TCR beta chains across the 650 to 750 repertoires, and about 10 million of those chains were shared by two or more donors. A nearest-neighbor algorithm error-corrected the raw reads and collapsed the reads into unique sequences, merging closely related sequences to remove PCR and sequencing errors. Alignment of CDR3 sequences to IMGT reference sequences was used to assign V, D and J gene segments. For a sequence to be retained, a match of at least six nucleotides was required to both a V gene segment and a J gene segment. Rearrangements were classified as productive when the CDR3 lacked stop codons and remained in frame with V and J, and all other rearrangements were classified as non-productive. CDR3 was defined according to IMGT convention as the region running from the second conserved V-encoded cysteine to the conserved J-encoded phenylalanine. In an earlier analysis of approximately 500 of the donors, sequences lacking an unambiguous match to a single V gene segment were excluded. An earlier analysis of almost 600 of the donors classified V segments as functional when productive rearrangements were above 56.7% and as segregating when the standard deviation between donors was above 5%. A statistical classification framework was developed to diagnose cytomegalovirus status using the catalog of TCR beta chain sequences. In a later analysis, V and J genes were assigned by comparing TCR nucleotide sequences against IMGT/GENE-DB human TR gene sequences. In a later analysis, CDR3 sequences and most-parsimonious VDJ recombination scenarios were assigned using the TCRdist pipeline. In a later analysis, every TCR beta chain was defined by the combination of its CDR3 amino acid sequence and its V-gene family, and reads without a unique V-gene family were dropped. As a way to deal with suspected cross-contamination and a sequencing artifact, a later analysis dropped more than 500 nucleotide sequences that were highly shared and had low generation probability. In a later analysis, a clonal expansion index for each public chain was calculated from normalized within-repertoire ranks of inferred template counts. In a later analysis, generation probabilities were computed using a VDJ recombination model fitted to out-of-frame rearrangements, and the results were checked against IGoR. Hypergeometric tests were used in a later analysis to score TCR-TCR, TCR-HLA and TCR-CMV co-occurrence, with a repertoire-size bias correction applied to the TCR pairs. In a later analysis, false discovery rates were estimated by permuting HLA or CMV assignments 20 times. In a later analysis, co-occurring TCRs were grouped with DBSCAN, and TCRdist sequence similarity was added when clustering was performed within HLA-allele-positive subsets. Repertoires with fewer than 30,000 or more than 120,000 public chains, plus five repertoires with anomalous nucleotide sharing, were excluded from co-occurrence clustering. Here the immuneACCESS table is served through TCRdb, limited to in-frame sequences with V and J called. Missing clones are a known gap in these copies; in checked studies unresolved V genes cover under half, and the rest lacks a known reason. Clone size and V and J calls were adopted from that table, with D and trimming inferred from the DNA. The sample yields tens of thousands of clones; roughly 73% were counted once. Of the sample, around 21% falls within the top ten clones.

Overall results and qualifications from the work: For the cohort, immune exposure information was limited to CMV serostatus. Specific HLA alleles were associated with 16,951 TCR beta sequences at a false discovery rate of 0.05 in a later analysis. Because counts were too low, fewer than 20 rarely observed V segments, including chromosome 9 orphons, were excluded from the earlier analysis of roughly 580 of the donors. The study listed 150 to 200 TCR beta chains as associated with cytomegalovirus. The presence/absence analyses assumed that sequencing depth was roughly uniform across donors, and that assumption may not be true. HLA typing was unavailable for some donors at each locus, so association tests used only the typed subset. Because the 87-base-pair reads could not distinguish some IMGT-functional V segments, including TRBV6-2 and TRBV6-3, those segments were excluded. In a later analysis, several top co-occurrence clusters were reported to appear linked to parvovirus B19, influenza, CMV and Epstein-Barr virus. Correlated functional status among segregating V segments might be attributable to linkage disequilibrium, but an unknown experimental factor could not be ruled out. Broadly in line with IMGT annotations, most TCR beta V segments showed up in productive rearrangements about 87% or about 30% of the time in an earlier analysis of several hundred of the donors. A later analysis found that HLA-associated TCR beta chains were more clonally expanded and had lower generation probabilities than equally common non-associated chains. This cohort had only TCR beta chains sequenced, and the lack of alpha or paired-chain data limited which features could be detected. Assigning TCR associations to individual alleles was difficult when HLA alleles, especially DR and DQ, strongly co-occurred. In a later analysis, TCR association rates were found to vary across HLA loci, with the most associated TCRs seen for DRB1 alleles and the fewest for HLA-C alleles. A further reported finding was that TCR beta sequences accurately predicted the HLA-A and HLA-B alleles for most subjects in the first cohort. A few of the identified cytomegalovirus-associated TCR beta chains were confirmed in vitro to be specific for cytomegalovirus antigens. It was suggested by the authors that the approach could potentially be generalized to other disease states and immunological phenotypes. A group of highly shared sequence variants was considered likely to be a technical artifact of the sequencing pipeline. The classifier was reported to diagnose cytomegalovirus status with high specificity and sensitivity in both the original and validation cohorts. According to a later genetic analysis, donors in an Asian-associated ancestry cluster had fewer N-insertions in productive TCRs than the approximately 610-donor mean. V-gene and J-gene trimming of TCR beta chains was associated with a missense DCLRE1C variant in a later genetic analysis, and the association was replicated in an independent cohort. In a later analysis, most CMV-associated TCR beta chains were found to appear HLA-restricted, with HLA associations seemingly driven largely by CMV exposure. While some public TCRs were present in many individuals, most TCR sequences turned up only very rarely across donors.

Comments on this clone: Its antigen remains undetermined. Base qualities are missing; no much larger clone stands one base away.

From cysteine to phenylalanine, the CDR3 is 13 amino acids long. Kept here is only the CDR3 DNA, which spans 39 bases and is read in frame from base 1. V and J lose 3 bases and 8 bases, and a span of 11 bases separates them. For CDR1 and CDR2, the germline V gene lists KGHSH and LQKENI. The cohort was made up of 666 healthy bone marrow donors. At the time of sampling, all cohort members were nominally healthy, though unrecorded immune exposures were likely present. The donor was CMV seropositive and was included in the group of about 290 seropositive cohort members. Every donor gave a peripheral blood sample, and the peripheral blood mononuclear cells from that sample were used for TCR beta sequencing. The Qiagen DNeasy Blood Extraction Kit was used to extract genomic DNA from the blood cell samples.

Sequenced material: PBMCs. Here the chain combines TRBV18 and TRBJ1-5, with a tentative D gene TRBD1 over 6 matching bases. The clonotype was recovered from a woman between 35 and 50 years old in good health and CMV-seropositive. This receptor carries the CDR3 CASSPQGTKPQHF. The base sequence is TGTGCCAGCTCACCGCAGGGGACAAAGCCCCAGCATTTT.